A selection of T cell receptor beta chains follows, all from one sample in a study of shared clonotypes between healthy human individuals. Repertoires were generated with immunoSEQ multiplex PCR, while TCRdb's copy carries only in-frame clones and drops some. The sample holds about 2.3 million clones, about 90% seen once. Sequencing was performed on naive CD4+ T cells from PBMCs. These receptors came from a man younger than 35 in good health. Some clones in this sample may be carry-over from other donors' samples. Each CDR3 is given without its conserved first and last residue.

>TRBV15|TRBJ2-3
ATTFSLGLTDTQY
>TRBV5-4|TRBJ2-5
ASSFGRGGQETQY
>TRBV6-5|TRBJ1-5
ASGGTGNQPQH
>TRBV5-1|TRBJ2-1
ASSSTAGGPSYNEQF
>TRBV19|TRBJ1-5
ASSMAGQGPLAQH
>TRBV5-1|TRBJ2-5
ASSLASLQETQY
>TRBV9|TRBJ2-5
ASSQATLETQY
>TRBV2|TRBJ2-1
ASSGLGKYNEQF
>TRBV5-1|TRBJ1-5
ASSLDPDQPQH
>TRBV5-4|TRBJ2-7
ASSLDPQGYEQY
>TRBV18|TRBJ1-5
ASSPTTDPWQPQH
>TRBV29-1|TRBJ1-1
SAGTVLNTEAF
>TRBV27|TRBJ1-1
ASSLQRNTEAF
>TRBV9|TRBJ2-1
ASSVLAGATYNEQF
>TRBV5-5|TRBJ2-5
ASRWDYRTQY
>TRBV28|TRBJ2-4
ASSDEGLPAKNIQY
>TRBV28|TRBJ1-2
ASRSGSMEGYT
>TRBV6-1|TRBJ2-3
ASRPTSGSVDTQY
>TRBV2|TRBJ1-3
ASSGTGTLSGNTIY
>TRBV30|TRBJ1-1
AWSPNLLGGAF
>TRBV28|TRBJ2-7
ASSSRDSLPYEQY
>TRBV15|TRBJ1-2
ATSSGVRGDGYT
>TRBV19|TRBJ2-1
ASSPETSGRANEQF
>TRBV19|TRBJ1-5
ASSIWRQAGQPQH
>TRBV5-1|TRBJ2-2
ASSRYIRLAGAPGSTGELF
>TRBV28|TRBJ1-1
ASPRGDWNTEAF
>TRBV6-1|TRBJ1-2
ASSERSGGYT
>TRBV6-6|TRBJ2-1
ASSYSQGAANEQF
>TRBV5-1|TRBJ2-7
ASSFRGAPYEQY
>TRBV7-3|TRBJ2-3
ASSLDGDGADTQY
>TRBV5-1|TRBJ1-4
ASSLDRGDEKLF
>TRBV28|TRBJ2-3
ASSSSKGTGEPDTQY
>TRBV5-1|TRBJ2-7
ASSLELRGGSYEQY
>TRBV7-3|TRBJ2-3
ASSLSGGRDTQY
>TRBV30|TRBJ1-2
AWTRRDLFYGYT
>TRBV11-3|TRBJ2-2
ASSSRLALTGELF
>TRBV6-1|TRBJ2-5
ASSEGGQETQY
>TRBV27|TRBJ2-7
ASSFSGGYEQY
>TRBV5-1|TRBJ1-1
ASSSLARLNTEAF
>TRBV29-1|TRBJ2-1
SVESPSSPYNEQF
>TRBV5-1|TRBJ2-7
ASSLAGSGQY
>TRBV29-1|-
SAPKAGTSSYEQY
>TRBV7-2|TRBJ2-5
ASSLQSGSETQY
>TRBV5-1|TRBJ2-1
ASSLRDLPGGEQF
>TRBV13|TRBJ1-2
ASSSLGGANGYT
>TRBV7-3|TRBJ2-1
ASSLVSGVNEQF
>TRBV9|TRBJ2-7
ASSVGRGNYEQY
>TRBV28|TRBJ2-3
ASVDRGRTDTQY
>TRBV6-6|TRBJ2-7
ASRPQGLANYEQY
>TRBV7-2|TRBJ2-7
ASSPVGWSEQY
>TRBV18|TRBJ1-1
ASSPAIGQSETEAF
>TRBV6-9|TRBJ1-3
AAPARLGDTIY
>TRBV7-2|TRBJ1-3
ASSFPGNTIY
>TRBV5-4|TRBJ1-4
ASSLVGTNEKLF
>TRBV19|TRBJ2-7
ASSRTGGTYEQY
>TRBV7-2|TRBJ2-3
ASSPAPGMTDTQY